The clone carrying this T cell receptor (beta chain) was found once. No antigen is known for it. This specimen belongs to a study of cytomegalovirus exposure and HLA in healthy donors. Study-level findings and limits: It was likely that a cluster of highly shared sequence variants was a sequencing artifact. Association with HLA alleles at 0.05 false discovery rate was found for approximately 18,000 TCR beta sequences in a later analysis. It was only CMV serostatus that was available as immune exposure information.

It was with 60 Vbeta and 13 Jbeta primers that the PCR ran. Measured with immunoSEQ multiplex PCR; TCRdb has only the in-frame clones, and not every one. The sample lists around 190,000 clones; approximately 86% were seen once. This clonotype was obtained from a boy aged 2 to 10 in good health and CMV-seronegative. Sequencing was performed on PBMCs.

The CDR3 DNA is TGTGCCAGCGGTCTAGCTGTTCAGCCCCAGCATTTT. The encoded protein is CASGLAVQPQHF. The V gene is TRBV28, the J gene TRBJ1-5; D unclear. From germline, CDR1 is MDHEN and CDR2 SYDVKM. Trimming took 8 bases from V and 6 from J, leaving 11 bases between them. The CDR3 covers 12 residues.